A single sample is the source of the 12 T cell receptor beta chains below, sequenced in a study of tissue T cells after allogeneic stem cell transplantation. The sample's time point: mouse harvest day 14 after allogeneic transplant. Tail vein injection delivered 10^7 T-cell-depleted bone marrow cells and 10^6 splenic CD5+ T cells. TCRdb keeps only in-frame clones here, not all; method: immunoSEQ multiplex PCR. The sample has about 9,000 clones, 36% seen once. The material sequenced was skin. These receptors came from a female BALB/c mouse given C57BL/6 T cells with graft-versus-host disease after an allogeneic hematopoietic cell transplant.

Concerning this clone itself: Gene names follow the mouse nomenclature. The sequence runs out 1 residue before the end of the CDR3; the remainder is reconstructed from the germline J gene. The chain is built from TRBV26 and TRBJ2-5; no definite D call. V was clipped by 1 base and J by 2 bases, with 4 bases between them. This CDR3 region has 13 residues. The germline V gene encodes CDR1 KGHPV and CDR2 FQNQEV (reference sequence). The CDR3 region is CASSLLGQDTQYF. Incomplete CDR3 DNA: TGTGCCAGCAGTCTGTTGGGCCAAGACACCCAGTAC. The variable domain in full, completed from reference TRBV26 and TRBJ2-5, reads NSKVIQTPRYLVKGQGQKAKMRCIPEKGHPVVFWYQQNKNNEFKFLINFQNQEVLQQIDMTEKRFSAECPSNSPCSLEIQSSEAGDSALYLCASSLLGQDTQYFGPGTRLLVL.

In its sample, this clone was seen a few times. Each gene name is a mouse one. With the read ending 1 residue before the CDR3 end, the germline J gene is used to fill in that end. The rearrangement links TRBV16 to TRBJ1-1, with D unclear. V lost 1 base, J lost 2 bases, and 5 bases lay in between. CDR1 and CDR2 (germline): SGHSA, FRNQAP. This CDR3 is built from 13 residues. The sequenced part of the CDR3 DNA is TGTGCAAGCAGCTTAGTAGGCAACACAGAAGTCTTC. Amino acids: CASSLVGNTEVF. The whole CDR3 protein is CASSLVGNTEVFF.

A word on this clone: Gene names denote mouse genes. The CDR3 end falls 1 residue outside the read, so it is completed with the germline J gene. The V call is TRBV26, the J call TRBJ2-7, with D tentatively TRBD1 (5 bases). Germline-derived CDR1 and CDR2 are KGHPV and FQNQEV (reference sequence). V was shortened by 2 bases and J by 0 bases, with 8 bases between the two germline ends. This CDR3 comprises 14 residues. The CDR3 here is CASSLRQGSYEQYF. The CDR3 bases that were read are TGTGCCAGCAGTCTGCGGCAGGGCTCCTATGAACAGTAC.

Remarks on this clone: Genes and germline are mouse. The read comes to an end 1 residue before the CDR3 does, leaving the germline J gene to fill in the end. The chain is built from TRBV13-2 and TRBJ2-3, with 10 bases aligning to TRBD2. Trimming took 5 bases from V and 1 from J; bases not matched to a gene: 4. The length of the CDR3 is 15 residues. Germline values: CDR1 NNHNN, CDR2 SYGAGS (reference sequence). The CDR3 bases that were read are TGTGCCAGCGGGGACTGGGGGTCTGGTGCAGAAACGCTGTAT. Its translation is CASGDWGSGAETLY. The entire CDR3 protein is CASGDWGSGAETLYF.

This clone is judged medium-sized. Genes and germline come from the mouse. The CDR3 end falls 1 residue outside the read, so it is completed with the germline J gene. J is TRBJ2-4 and V is TRBV26; the D gene is possibly TRBD1 (5 bases). The CDR3 length is 13 residues. The V end was cut by 6 bases, the J end by 0 bases, with 7 bases between. The V gene's germline CDR1 is KGHPV and CDR2 FQNQEV (reference sequence). The CDR3 DNA, read in part, is TGTGCCAGCAGGCGGACAAGTCAAAACACCTTGTAC. Protein sequence: CASRRTSQNTLY. The CDR3 reads in full as CASRRTSQNTLYF.

This clone counts as medium-sized. Gene names denote mouse genes. The CDR3 goes on 1 residue after the read ends, and that part is filled in from the germline J gene. The chain uses TRBV26 and TRBJ2-5, with a tentative D call TRBD2 (6 bases). The CDR3 consists of 15 residues. V dropped 4 bases and J dropped 0 bases, with 11 bases sitting between them. CDR1 KGHPV and CDR2 FQNQEV come from the germline V gene (reference sequence). The part of the CDR3 DNA that was read is TGTGCCAGCAGTCCTCGACTGGTTAACCAAGACACCCAGTAC. Translated: CASSPRLVNQDTQY. The entire CDR3 protein reads CASSPRLVNQDTQYF.

Of note for this clone: The germline and genes are mouse ones. CDR3: CASSPRLGYNYAEQFF. Incomplete CDR3 DNA: TGTGCCAGCAGCCCTCGACTGGGTTATAACTATGCTGAGCAGTTC. This sequence joins TRBV3 and TRBJ2-1, with 7 bases identical to TRBD2. The CDR3 is cut off 1 residue early in the read; its end comes from the germline J gene. This CDR3 region has 16 residues. Per germline, CDR1 SNHLY and CDR2 FYNGKV (reference sequence). J gave up 0 bases and V 5 bases, and 7 bases lay outside the gene matches.

This clone is labeled as medium-sized. Gene and germline names: mouse. Read sequence stops 1 residue before the CDR3 end, and the germline J gene provides the missing end. This sequence joins TRBV26 and TRBJ1-1; 8 bases are a match to TRBD1. The CDR3 has 14 residues. Trimming at V came to 6 bases and at J to 4 bases, leaving 7 bases not matched to a gene. Germline V gene data show CDR1 as KGHPV and CDR2 as FQNQEV (reference sequence). CDR3 in amino acids: CASSRQGLGTEVFF. Partial CDR3 DNA: TGTGCCAGCAGCCGACAGGGGTTAGGCACAGAAGTCTTC.

This clone was recorded once. Here the gene names and germline are mouse. The read gets to within 1 residue of the CDR3 end, and the germline J gene fills in the rest. The rearrangement joins TRBV13-2 to TRBJ2-5; 8 positions agree with TRBD2. Unmatched junction bases numbered 0, after V lost 2 bases and J lost 4 bases. Germline CDR1 NNHNN, CDR2 SYGAGS (reference sequence). This CDR3 comprises 13 residues. Incomplete CDR3 DNA: TGTGCCAGCGGTGACTGGGGGGAAGACACCCAGTAC. Its translation is CASGDWGEDTQY. The complete CDR3 reads CASGDWGEDTQYF.

To note about this clone: Germline and genes here are mouse. The sequence runs out 1 residue before the end of the CDR3; the remainder is reconstructed from the germline J gene. The V call is TRBV31, the J call TRBJ2-7; 9 bases are shared with TRBD2. The CDR3 length is 14 residues. Unmatched junction bases numbered 3, after V lost 0 bases and J lost 3 bases. CDR1 and CDR2 from the germline V gene are GKSSPN and SITVG. Partial CDR3 DNA: TGTGCCTGGAGTCTAGGCTGGGGGGGCTATGAACAGTAC. Translation gives CAWSLGWGGYEQY. The entire CDR3 protein is CAWSLGWGGYEQYF.

In the case of this clone: The genes are named according to mouse. The CDR3 extends 1 residue past the end of the read, so its final part is completed from the germline J gene. The rearrangement joins TRBV24 to TRBJ2-4, with 8 positions matching TRBD1. Germline CDR1 is KGHTA and CDR2 is FRNEEI. V dropped 0 bases and J dropped 8; count of bases not matched to a gene: 4. CDR3 length: 14 amino acids. The CDR3 bases that were read are TGTGCCAGCAGTCTGTATCAGGGGGCGGGCACCTTGTAC. It yields the protein CASSLYQGAGTLY. In full, the CDR3 is CASSLYQGAGTLYF.

Within the sample, this clone is large. One end of the junction varies from germline; a read error may be responsible. Genes here carry mouse names. The read ends 1 residue shy of where the CDR3 ends; the end is completed using the germline J gene. In the same sample, other DNA sequences code for this CDR3. J is TRBJ2-7 and V is TRBV16, with 7 bases aligning to TRBD1. The CDR3 contains 12 residues. Looked up from germline, CDR1 is SGHSA and CDR2 is FRNQAP. Here the CDR3 reads CASSLDRDEQYF. The part of the CDR3 DNA that was read is TGTGCAAGCAGCCTAGACAGGGATGAACAGTAC.